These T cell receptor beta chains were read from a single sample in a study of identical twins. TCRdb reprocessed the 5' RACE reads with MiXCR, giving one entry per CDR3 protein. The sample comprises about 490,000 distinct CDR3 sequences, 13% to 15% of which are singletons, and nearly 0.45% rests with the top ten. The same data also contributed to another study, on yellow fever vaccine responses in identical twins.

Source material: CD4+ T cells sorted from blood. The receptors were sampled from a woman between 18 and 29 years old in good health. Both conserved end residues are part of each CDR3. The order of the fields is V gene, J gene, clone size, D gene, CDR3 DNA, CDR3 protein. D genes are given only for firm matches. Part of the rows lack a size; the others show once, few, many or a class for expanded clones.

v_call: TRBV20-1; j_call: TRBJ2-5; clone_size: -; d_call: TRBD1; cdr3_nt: TGCAGTGGTCAACAGGGGACGGAGACCCAGTACTTC; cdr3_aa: CSGQQGTETQYF
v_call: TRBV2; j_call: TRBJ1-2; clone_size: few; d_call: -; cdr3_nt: TGTGCCAGCAGTGTCGAACCGGCCCTCAGTGGCTATGGCTACACCTTC; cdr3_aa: CASSVEPALSGYGYTF
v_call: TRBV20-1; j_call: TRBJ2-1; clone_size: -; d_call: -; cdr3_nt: TGCAGTGCTTCGGGACATATTCTAGATAATGAGCAGTTCTTC; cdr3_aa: CSASGHILDNEQFF
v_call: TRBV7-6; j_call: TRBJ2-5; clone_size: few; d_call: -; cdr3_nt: TGTGCCAGCAGCTTACCCCCCAGCACTACGTACCAAGAGACCCAGTACTTC; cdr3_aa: CASSLPPSTTYQETQYF
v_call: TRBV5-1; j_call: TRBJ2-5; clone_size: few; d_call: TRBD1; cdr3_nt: TGCGCCAGCAGCCCTCCCGGGACAGCAGAGACCCAGTACTTC; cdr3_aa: CASSPPGTAETQYF
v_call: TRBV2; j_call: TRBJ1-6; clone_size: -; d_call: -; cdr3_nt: TGTGCCAGCAGAGACAGGAATAATTCACCCCTCCACTTT; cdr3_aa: CASRDRNNSPLHF
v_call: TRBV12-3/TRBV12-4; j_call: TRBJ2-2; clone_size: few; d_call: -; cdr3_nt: TGTGCCAGCAGTTTACGGGGGAGCGGCACCGGGGAGCTGTTTTTT; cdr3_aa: CASSLRGSGTGELFF
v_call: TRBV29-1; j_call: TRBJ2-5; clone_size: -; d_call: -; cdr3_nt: TGCAGCGCTAGAGGTAGCTGGGAGACCCTGTACTTC; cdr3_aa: CSARGSWETLYF
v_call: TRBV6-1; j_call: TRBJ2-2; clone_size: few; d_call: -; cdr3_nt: TGTGCCAGCACCTTCGGACAGAACACCGGGGAGCTGTTTTTT; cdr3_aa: CASTFGQNTGELFF
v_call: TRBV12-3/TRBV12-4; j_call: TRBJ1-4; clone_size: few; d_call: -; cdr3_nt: TGTGCCAGCAGTTTTCAGGCAGGGGTGGTTGAAAAACTGTTTTTT; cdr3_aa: CASSFQAGVVEKLFF
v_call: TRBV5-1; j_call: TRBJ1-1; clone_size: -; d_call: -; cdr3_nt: TGCGCCAGCAGCTTGGCCCGGGGTCAAAACACTGAAGCTTTCTTT; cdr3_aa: CASSLARGQNTEAFF
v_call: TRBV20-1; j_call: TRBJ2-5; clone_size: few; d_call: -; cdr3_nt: TGCAGTGCTAGAGTCCCGGGGCCAGAGACCCAGTACTTC; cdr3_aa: CSARVPGPETQYF
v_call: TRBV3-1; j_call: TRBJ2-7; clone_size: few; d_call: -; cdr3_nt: TGTGCCAGCAGCCAAGAACGGCCAGTCTACGAGCAGTACTTC; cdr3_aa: CASSQERPVYEQYF
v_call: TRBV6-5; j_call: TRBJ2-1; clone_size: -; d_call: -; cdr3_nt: TGTGCCAGCAGTTACTCGAATACGCGGGCCGTCGATGAGCAGTTCTTC; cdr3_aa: CASSYSNTRAVDEQFF
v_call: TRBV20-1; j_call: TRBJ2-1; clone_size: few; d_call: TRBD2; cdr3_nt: TGCAGTGCCGTCGTTATTAGCGGGGGCCTGTCGTCCTTC; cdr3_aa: CSAVVISGGLSSF
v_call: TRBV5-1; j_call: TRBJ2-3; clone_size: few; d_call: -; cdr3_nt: TGCGCCAGCAGCTTGGAGAGGGTCAGCACAGATACGCAGTATTTT; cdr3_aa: CASSLERVSTDTQYF
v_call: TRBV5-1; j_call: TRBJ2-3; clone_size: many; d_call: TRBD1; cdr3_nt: TGCGCCAGCAGCTGGACAGGGGGCGGAGATACGCAGTATTTT; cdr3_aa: CASSWTGGGDTQYF
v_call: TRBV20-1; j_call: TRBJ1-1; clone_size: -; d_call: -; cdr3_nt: TGCAGTGCTAACAAATTCGGTGGGGACACTGAAGCTTTCTTT; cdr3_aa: CSANKFGGDTEAFF
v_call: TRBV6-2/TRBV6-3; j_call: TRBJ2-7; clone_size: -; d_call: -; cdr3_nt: TGTGCCAGCAGTTCGGGCGACTCCTACGAGCAGTACTTC; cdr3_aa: CASSSGDSYEQYF
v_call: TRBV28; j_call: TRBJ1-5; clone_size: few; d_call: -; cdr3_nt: TGTGCCAGCAGTTGGGGTGGGTCAAGGCAGCCCCAGCATTTT; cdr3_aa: CASSWGGSRQPQHF
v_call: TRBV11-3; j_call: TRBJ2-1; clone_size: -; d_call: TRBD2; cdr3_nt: TGTGCCAGCAGCTTAGAGGGAGGGCGGCAGTTCTTC; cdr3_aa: CASSLEGGRQFF
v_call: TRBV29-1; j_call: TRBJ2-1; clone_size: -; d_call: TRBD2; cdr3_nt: TGCAGCGTTGAAGTGGGGTGGCTAGCGGCAACCTACAATGAGCAGTTCTTC; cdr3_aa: CSVEVGWLAATYNEQFF
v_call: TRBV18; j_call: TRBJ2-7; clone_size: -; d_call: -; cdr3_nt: TGTGCCAGCTCATCGCGGGGTCTACCCTACGAGCAGTACTTC; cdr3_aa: CASSSRGLPYEQYF
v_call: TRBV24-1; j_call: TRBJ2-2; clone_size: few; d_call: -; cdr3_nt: TGTGCCACCAGTGCCTTACACGTGACAGAAAACACCGGGGAGCTGTTTTTT; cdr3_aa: CATSALHVTENTGELFF
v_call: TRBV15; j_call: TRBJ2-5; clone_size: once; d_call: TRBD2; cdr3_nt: TGTGCCACCAGCGCCCAAGGGGCGGGAGGGCCGGACGAGACCCAGTACTTC; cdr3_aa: CATSAQGAGGPDETQYF
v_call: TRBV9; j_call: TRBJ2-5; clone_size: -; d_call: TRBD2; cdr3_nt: TGTGCCAGCAGCGCTTGGGGACTAGCAGAGACCCAGTACTTC; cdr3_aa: CASSAWGLAETQYF
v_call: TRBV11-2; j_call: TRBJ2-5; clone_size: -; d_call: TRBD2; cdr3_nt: TGTGCCAGCAGCCCCCTGAAGGGGAGGGGACAAGAGACCCAGTACTTC; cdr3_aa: CASSPLKGRGQETQYF
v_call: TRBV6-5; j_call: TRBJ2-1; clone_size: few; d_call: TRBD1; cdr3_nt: TGTGCCAGCAGTTACTCCGGACAGGCTCACAATGAGCAGTTCTTC; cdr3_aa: CASSYSGQAHNEQFF
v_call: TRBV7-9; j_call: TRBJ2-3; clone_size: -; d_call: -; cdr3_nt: TGTGCCAGCAGCTTAGTCAGGTCCGGCACAGATACGCAGTATTTT; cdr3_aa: CASSLVRSGTDTQYF
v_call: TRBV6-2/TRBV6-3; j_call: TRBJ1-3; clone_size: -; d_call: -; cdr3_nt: TGTGCCAGCAGACCCGCCGGGGAGCCGGGAAACACCATATATTTT; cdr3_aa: CASRPAGEPGNTIYF
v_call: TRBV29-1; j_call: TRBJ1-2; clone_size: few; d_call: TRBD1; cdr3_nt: TGCAGCGTTGTAGCCGGGACAGGCTATGGCTACACCTTC; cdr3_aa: CSVVAGTGYGYTF
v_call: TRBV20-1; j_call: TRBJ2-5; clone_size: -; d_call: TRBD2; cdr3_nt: TGCAGTGCTAGAGGACTAGCGGGCCTGCAAGAGACCCAGTACTTC; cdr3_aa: CSARGLAGLQETQYF
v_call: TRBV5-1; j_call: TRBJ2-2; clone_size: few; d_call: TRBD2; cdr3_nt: TGCGCCAGCAGCCATCCGGGACTAGCGGGAGCCGGGGAGCTGTTTTTT; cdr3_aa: CASSHPGLAGAGELFF
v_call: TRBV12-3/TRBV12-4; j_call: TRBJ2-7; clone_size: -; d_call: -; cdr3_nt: TGTGCCAGCAGTCCCCCAGGGTCTGCGGCCTACGAGCAGTACTTC; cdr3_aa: CASSPPGSAAYEQYF
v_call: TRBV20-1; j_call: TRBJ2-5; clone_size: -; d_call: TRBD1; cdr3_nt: TGCAGTGCTAGAGGGACAGGGAAAGAGACCCAGTACTTC; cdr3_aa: CSARGTGKETQYF
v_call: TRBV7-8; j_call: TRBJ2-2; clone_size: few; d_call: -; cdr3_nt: TGTGCCAGCAGCCTACCATCAGGGGTTGGATCCGGGGAGCTGTTTTTT; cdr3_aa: CASSLPSGVGSGELFF
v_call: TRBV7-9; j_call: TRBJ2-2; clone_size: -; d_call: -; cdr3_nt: TGTGCCAGCAGCCCTACAGGGCCCGGGGAGCTGTTTTTT; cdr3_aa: CASSPTGPGELFF
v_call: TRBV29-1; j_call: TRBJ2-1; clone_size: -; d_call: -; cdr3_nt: TGCAGCGTTGAATTATCCCACAATGAGCAGTTCTTC; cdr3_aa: CSVELSHNEQFF
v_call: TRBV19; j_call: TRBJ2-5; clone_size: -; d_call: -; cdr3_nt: TGTGCCAGTAGTATAAACAGAATAGAGACCCAGTACTTC; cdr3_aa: CASSINRIETQYF
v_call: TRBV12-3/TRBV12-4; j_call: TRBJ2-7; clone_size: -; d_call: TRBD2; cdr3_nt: TGTGCCAGCAGTGCTAGCGGGAGAGTACTACCATACGAGCAGTACTTC; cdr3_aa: CASSASGRVLPYEQYF